The TCR beta chain under discussion was sequenced for a study of shared clonotypes between healthy human individuals. Profiled with immunoSEQ multiplex PCR; TCRdb holds only in-frame clones, not every one. This table has 450,000 to 500,000 clones, over 70% appearing once. About 90 million PBMCs per unsorted sample were used for genomic DNA. Germline-derived CDR1 and CDR2 are MDHEN and SYDVKM. The CDR3 runs to 16 residues. J gave up 4 bases and V 7 bases, and 11 bases lay outside the gene matches. Material for sequencing was PBMCs. This chain links TRBV28 with TRBJ2-3; 10 bases line up with TRBD2. This TCR derives from a woman between 40 and 55 years old in good health. Some clones in this sample may be carry-over from other donors' samples. This CDR3 reads CASNLRSGRGADTQYF. For the CDR3, the DNA is TGTGCCAGCAACCTCAGAAGCGGGAGGGGTGCAGATACGCAGTATTTT. Using reference TRBV28 and TRBJ2-3 for the parts outside the CDR3, the full variable domain is DVKVTQSSRYLVKRTGEKVFLECVQDMDHENMFWYRQDPGLGLRLIYFSYDVKMKEKGDIPEGYSVSREKKERFSLILESASTNQTSMYLCASNLRSGRGADTQYFGPGTRLTVL.